This T cell receptor (beta chain) was profiled in a study of OX40 agonist ivuxolimab in advanced cancers. TCRdb's copy holds only in-frame clones and misses some; the assay was immunoSEQ multiplex PCR. The table shows 50,000 or so clones, with about 81% occurring only once. The CDR3 extends over 14 amino acids. Trimming stripped 4 bases from V and 6 bases from J, with 12 bases between. Germline CDR1 reads SGHTA; CDR2 reads FQGTGA. Sequencing was performed on CD4+ or CD8+ T cells sorted from blood, taken in a trial of the OX40 agonist ivuxolimab. This TCR was recovered from an adult with an advanced solid tumor such as melanoma, head and neck, liver or kidney cancer. V gene TRBV7-3 combines with J gene TRBJ2-2; D is unresolved. The DNA of the CDR3 is TGTGCCAGCAGCTCCAACCCCCGGGCCGGGGAGCTGTTTTTT. This codes for CASSSNPRAGELFF.